This TCR beta chain comes out of a study of T cell repertoires in cytomegalovirus infection. For the study at large: It was the public TCR beta signatures that indicated both CMV infection and matching HLA type. Study-wide findings and caveats: Dominant in the ex vivo response were TCR beta clonotypes restricted by HLA-C and specific for CMV.

One entry per CDR3 protein results from TCRdb running MiXCR on the reads. The sample lists about 830,000 distinct CDR3 sequences, approximately 29% occurring once. This clonotype has at least ten counts. Antigen: not known. The junction had 12 bases not matched to a gene; V was cut back by 6 bases and J by 5 bases. The germline gives CDR1 SGHTA, CDR2 FQGNSA. The CDR3 is 16 residues long. The chain links TRBV7-2 to TRBJ1-4; 7 positions agree with TRBD1. Sequences were derived from cultured CD8+ T cells from PBMCs, sampled from culture after CMV antigen stimulation. This TCR came from a human donor in good health (CMV status not recorded). Some clones in this sample may be carry-over from other donors' samples. The CDR3 loop reads CASSISGTAQNEKLFF. In nucleotides, the CDR3 is TGTGCCAGCAGTATTAGCGGGACAGCGCAAAATGAAAAACTGTTTTTT.